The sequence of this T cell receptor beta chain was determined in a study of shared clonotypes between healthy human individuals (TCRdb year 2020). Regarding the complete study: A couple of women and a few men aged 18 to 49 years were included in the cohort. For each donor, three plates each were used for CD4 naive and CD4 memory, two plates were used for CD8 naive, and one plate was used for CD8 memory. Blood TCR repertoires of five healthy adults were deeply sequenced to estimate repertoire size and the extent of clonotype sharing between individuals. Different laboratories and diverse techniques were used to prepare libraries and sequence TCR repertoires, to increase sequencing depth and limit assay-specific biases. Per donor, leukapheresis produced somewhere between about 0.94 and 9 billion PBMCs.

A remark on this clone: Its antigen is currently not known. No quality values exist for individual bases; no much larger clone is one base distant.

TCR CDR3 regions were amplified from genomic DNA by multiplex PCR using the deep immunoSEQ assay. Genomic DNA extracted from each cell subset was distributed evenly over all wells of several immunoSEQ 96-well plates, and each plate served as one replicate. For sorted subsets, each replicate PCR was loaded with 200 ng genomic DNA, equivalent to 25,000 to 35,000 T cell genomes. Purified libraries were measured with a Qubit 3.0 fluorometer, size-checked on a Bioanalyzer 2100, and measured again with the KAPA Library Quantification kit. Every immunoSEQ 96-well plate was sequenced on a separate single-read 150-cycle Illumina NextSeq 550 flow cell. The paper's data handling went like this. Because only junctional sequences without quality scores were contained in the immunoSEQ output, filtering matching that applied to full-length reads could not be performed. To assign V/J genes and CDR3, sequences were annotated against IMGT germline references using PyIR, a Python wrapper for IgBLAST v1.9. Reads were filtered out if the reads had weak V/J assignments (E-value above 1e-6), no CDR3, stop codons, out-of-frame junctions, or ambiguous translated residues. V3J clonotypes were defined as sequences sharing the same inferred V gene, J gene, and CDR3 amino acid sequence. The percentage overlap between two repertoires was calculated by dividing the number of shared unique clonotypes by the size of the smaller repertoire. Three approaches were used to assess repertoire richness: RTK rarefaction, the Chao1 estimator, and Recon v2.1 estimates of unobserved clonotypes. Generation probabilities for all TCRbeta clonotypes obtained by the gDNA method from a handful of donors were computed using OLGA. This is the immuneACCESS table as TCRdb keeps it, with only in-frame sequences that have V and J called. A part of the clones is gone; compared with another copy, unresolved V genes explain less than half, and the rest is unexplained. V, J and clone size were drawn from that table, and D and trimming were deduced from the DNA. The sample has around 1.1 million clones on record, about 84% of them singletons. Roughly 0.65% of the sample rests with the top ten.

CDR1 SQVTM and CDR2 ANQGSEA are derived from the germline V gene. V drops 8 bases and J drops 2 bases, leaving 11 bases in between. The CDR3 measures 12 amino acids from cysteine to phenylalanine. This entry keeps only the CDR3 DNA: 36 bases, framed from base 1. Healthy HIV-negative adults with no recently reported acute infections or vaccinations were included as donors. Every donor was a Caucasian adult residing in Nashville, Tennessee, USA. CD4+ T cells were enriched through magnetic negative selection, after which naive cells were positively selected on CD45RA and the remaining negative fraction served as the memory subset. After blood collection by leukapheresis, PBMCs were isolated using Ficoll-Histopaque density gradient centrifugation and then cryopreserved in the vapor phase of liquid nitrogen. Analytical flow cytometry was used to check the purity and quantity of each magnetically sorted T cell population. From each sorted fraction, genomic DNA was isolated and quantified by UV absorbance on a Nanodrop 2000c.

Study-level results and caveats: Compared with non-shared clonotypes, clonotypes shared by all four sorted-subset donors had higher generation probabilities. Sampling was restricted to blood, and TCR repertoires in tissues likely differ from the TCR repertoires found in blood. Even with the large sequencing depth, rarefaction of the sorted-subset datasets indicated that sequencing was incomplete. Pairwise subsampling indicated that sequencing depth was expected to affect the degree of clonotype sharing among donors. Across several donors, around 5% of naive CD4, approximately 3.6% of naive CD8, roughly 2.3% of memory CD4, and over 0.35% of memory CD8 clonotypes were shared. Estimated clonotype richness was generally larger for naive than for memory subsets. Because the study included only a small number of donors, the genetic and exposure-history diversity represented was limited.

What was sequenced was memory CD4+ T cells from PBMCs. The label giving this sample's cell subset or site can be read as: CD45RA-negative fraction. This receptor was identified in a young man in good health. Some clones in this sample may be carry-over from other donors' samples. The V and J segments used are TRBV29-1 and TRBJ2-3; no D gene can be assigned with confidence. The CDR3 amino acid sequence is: CSTSPYTDTQYF. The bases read TGCAGCACCTCCCCCTACACAGATACGCAGTATTTT.